This is a list of T cell receptor beta chains from one sample in a study of control samples from healthy donors and cancer patients. The method was immunoSEQ multiplex PCR; TCRdb's version includes in-frame clones alone and lacks a portion of them. This sample yields approximately 170,000 clones, of which approximately 90% are seen a single time; roughly 0.64% belongs to the top ten. Sequencing was done on a sample of blood. These receptors all come from a woman in her twenties or thirties in good health. The CDR3 runs from the conserved cysteine through the conserved F or W. A D gene is named only where the DNA matches it firmly. For some rows the clone size is stated as once, few or many, or as a class when expanded; others skip it.

clone_size,v_call,d_call,j_call,cdr3_nt,cdr3_aa
-,TRBV28,TRBD1,TRBJ2-7,TGTGCCAGCAGCTCCAGACAGGGTGAATCCTACGAGCAGTACTTC,CASSSRQGESYEQYF
-,TRBV30,TRBD1,TRBJ2-6,TGTGCCTGGGACGGGGACAGGTCCTTCTCTGGGGCCAACGTCCTGACTTTC,CAWDGDRSFSGANVLTF
-,TRBV4-1,TRBD2,TRBJ2-3,TGCGCCAGCAGCCCACTGGGGACTAGCGACCCAACAGATACGCAGTATTTT,CASSPLGTSDPTDTQYF
-,TRBV9,-,TRBJ1-6,TGTGCCAGCAGCAGGTCGGACACTTTTAATTCACCCCTCCACTTT,CASSRSDTFNSPLHF
-,TRBV20-1,TRBD2,TRBJ2-7,TGCAGTGCTAGTTCTCTAGCGGGCCTAGGGAGCTCCTACGAGCAGTACTTC,CSASSLAGLGSSYEQYF
-,TRBV19,TRBD1,TRBJ2-7,TGTGCCAGTAGTATGGGACAGGGGCCGAACGAGCAGTACTTC,CASSMGQGPNEQYF
-,TRBV3-1/TRBV3-2,-,TRBJ1-5,TGTGCCAGCAGCCAAGATCTAGGCAATCAGCCCCAGCATTTT,CASSQDLGNQPQHF
-,TRBV29-1,-,TRBJ2-3,TGCAGCGTTATAGTGGTTACGCAGTATTTT,CSVIVVTQYF
-,TRBV24-1,TRBD1,TRBJ1-5,TGTGCCACCAGTGACGACGGGACAGTCAATCAGCCCCAGCATTTT,CATSDDGTVNQPQHF
-,TRBV3-1/TRBV3-2,TRBD1,TRBJ2-7,TGTGCCAGCAGCTCCGGGACAGGGGGATCCTACGAGCAGTACTTC,CASSSGTGGSYEQYF
-,TRBV10-3,-,TRBJ1-2,TGTGCCATCAGTGATCGTAACCTCTATGGCTACACCTTC,CAISDRNLYGYTF
-,TRBV3-1/TRBV3-2,TRBD2,TRBJ2-7,TGTGCCAGCAGCCAGCGGGAGATCAACGAGCAGTACTTC,CASSQREINEQYF
once,TRBV14,-,TRBJ2-5,TGTGCCAGCAGCTCGACGGGGGAGACCCAGTACTTC,CASSSTGETQYF
once,TRBV6-2/TRBV6-3,TRBD2,TRBJ2-7,TGTGCCAGCAGTTACTCTTGGCTAGCGGCCTACGAGCAGTACTTC,CASSYSWLAAYEQYF
-,TRBV28,-,TRBJ1-1,TGTGCCAGCAGTGGGACCTGGAACAACTCGAACACTGAAGCTTTCTTT,CASSGTWNNSNTEAFF
-,TRBV10-3,-,TRBJ1-5,TGTGCCATCAGTGAGTCATTATATCAGCCCCAGCATTTT,CAISESLYQPQHF
-,TRBV12-5,-,TRBJ1-3,TGTGCTAGTGGTTTGGACCCGAGACGACAGGCCGCTGGAAACACCATATATTTT,CASGLDPRRQAAGNTIYF
once,TRBV5-1,TRBD1,TRBJ2-7,TGCGCCAGCAGCCAGGGGGATCTGGTCGAGCAGTACTTC,CASSQGDLVEQYF
-,TRBV6-2/TRBV6-3,-,TRBJ1-5,TGTGCCAGCAGTTACTCGTCAGGGGTCCATCAGCCCCAGCATTTT,CASSYSSGVHQPQHF
-,TRBV20-1,-,TRBJ1-5,TGCAGTGCTAGTCAGGGTGGTCAGCCCCAGCATTTT,CSASQGGQPQHF
-,TRBV28,TRBD1,TRBJ2-7,TGTGCCACCCTTCCGGGACAGGGGGACGAGCAGTACTTC,CATLPGQGDEQYF
-,TRBV30,-,TRBJ1-1,TGTGCCTGGAATGGGGGGGGCGGCGAAGCTTTCTTT,CAWNGGGGEAFF
-,TRBV12-5,-,TRBJ1-1,TGTGCTAGTGGTTTGGATGGGGCACGCTCGACTTTCTTT,CASGLDGARSTFF
-,TRBV6-5,TRBD1,TRBJ2-7,TGTGCCAGCATGGGACAGGCCTTCCACGAGCAGTACTTC,CASMGQAFHEQYF
-,TRBV11-3,TRBD2,TRBJ2-3,TGTGCCAGCAGAAAGACTAGCGGGAGCACAGATACGCAGTATTTT,CASRKTSGSTDTQYF
-,TRBV7-9,TRBD1,TRBJ2-7,TGTGCCAGCGCCCCCCAGGGGGCGGAAGACGAGCAGTACTTC,CASAPQGAEDEQYF
-,TRBV7-9,TRBD1,TRBJ2-7,TGTGCCAGCAGCTTCCGGGACAGGGGGATCCACGAGCAGTACTTC,CASSFRDRGIHEQYF
-,TRBV12-5,TRBD2,TRBJ2-3,TGTGCTAGTGGTTTGACTAGCGGGGGACCCACAGATACGCAGTATTTT,CASGLTSGGPTDTQYF
-,TRBV7-9,-,TRBJ2-3,TGTGCCAGCAGCTTGGAAGGGACTAGCACAGATACGCAGTATTTT,CASSLEGTSTDTQYF
-,TRBV6-5,-,TRBJ1-1,TGTGCCAGCAGCATGGGGGGTACCCTGTCCAAAGCTTTCTTT,CASSMGGTLSKAFF
-,TRBV24-1,TRBD1,TRBJ1-1,TGTGCCACTGTGGGACAGGGGGCGACTGAAGCTTTCTTT,CATVGQGATEAFF
-,TRBV2,-,TRBJ2-7,TGTGCCAGCACGAGACAGCCCTCCTACGAGCAGTACTTC,CASTRQPSYEQYF
-,TRBV30,TRBD2,TRBJ2-1,TGTGCCTGGAGCCCGGGGACTAACAATGAGCAGTTCTTC,CAWSPGTNNEQFF
-,TRBV28,TRBD2,TRBJ2-1,TGTGCCAGCAGCTCTAGCGGGAGCTCCTACAATGAGCAGTTCTTC,CASSSSGSSYNEQFF
-,TRBV12-3/TRBV12-4,-,TRBJ1-1,TGTGCCAGCAGTTTAGCGCGGGACACTGAAGCTTTCTTT,CASSLARDTEAFF
-,TRBV11-2,TRBD1,TRBJ2-2,TGTGCCAGCAGCATGGACAGGGGGTTGTCCGGGGAGCTGTTTTTT,CASSMDRGLSGELFF
-,TRBV7-9,-,TRBJ2-2,TGTGCCAGCAGCTCTACAGGGACGAACACCGGGGAGCTGTTTTTT,CASSSTGTNTGELFF
-,TRBV5-1,-,TRBJ2-7,TGCGCCAGCAGCGGCGGGTGGGTAGGCTACGAGCAGTACTTC,CASSGGWVGYEQYF
-,TRBV28,TRBD2,TRBJ2-2,TGTGCCGCTTACAGCGGGAGGATCACCGGGGAGCTGTTTTTT,CAAYSGRITGELFF
once,TRBV5-4,TRBD1,TRBJ1-1,TGTGCCAGCACAAAGACAGGGAGCAACACTGAAGCTTTCTTT,CASTKTGSNTEAFF
-,TRBV6-2/TRBV6-3,TRBD2,TRBJ2-2,TGTGCCAGCAGTCCCCTAGGAGAAGCGGGAGGTACCGGGGAGCTGTTTTTT,CASSPLGEAGGTGELFF
-,TRBV18,-,TRBJ1-1,TGTGCCAGCTCACCACCCGAGGGAGGAAACACTGAAGCTTTCTTT,CASSPPEGGNTEAFF
-,TRBV15,TRBD1,TRBJ2-7,TGTGCCACCAGCAGAGAACTAACAGGGGGGTACGAGCAGTACTTC,CATSRELTGGYEQYF
-,TRBV27,TRBD1,TRBJ2-7,TGTGCCAGCAGTTCAAGGGGGACAGGAAAGGGCGAGCAGTACTTC,CASSSRGTGKGEQYF
-,TRBV5-1,-,TRBJ2-2,TGCGCCAGCTCGCAGGATAGCAAAACCGGGGAGCTGTTTTTT,CASSQDSKTGELFF
-,TRBV9,-,TRBJ2-1,TGTGCCAGCAGCGTAGGTTCTAGTGGGGTTGTCAATGAGCAGTTCTTC,CASSVGSSGVVNEQFF
-,TRBV29-1,-,TRBJ1-2,TGCAGCGTTGAGGGGGAACGGGACGGTTTGTATGGCTACACCTTC,CSVEGERDGLYGYTF
-,TRBV19,-,TRBJ2-5,TGTGCCAGTAGTATAACAGGACCACAAGAGACCCAGTACTTC,CASSITGPQETQYF
-,TRBV2,TRBD1,TRBJ2-7,TGTGCCAGCAGTGAAGCGCAGGGGACAGCTTTCTACGAGCAGTACTTC,CASSEAQGTAFYEQYF
-,TRBV6-6,TRBD2,TRBJ2-5,TGTGCCAGCGGACGGGGGGGAGAGACCCAGTACTTC,CASGRGGETQYF
-,TRBV7-2,-,TRBJ2-1,TGTGCCAGCAGAGGAGTAGGGGATGAGCAGTTCTTC,CASRGVGDEQFF
once,TRBV7-3,-,TRBJ2-2,TGTGCCAGCAGCTTAAACGGATACACCGGGGAGCTGTTTTTT,CASSLNGYTGELFF
-,TRBV7-2,TRBD2,TRBJ2-3,TGTGCCAGCAGCCCGGGACTAGGCACAGATACGCAGTATTTT,CASSPGLGTDTQYF
-,TRBV27,-,TRBJ2-1,TGTGCCAGCAAGGATCTAGGAGCCAATGAGCAGTTCTTC,CASKDLGANEQFF
-,TRBV6-4,-,TRBJ2-3,TGTGCCAGCAGTGACCAGGCAAGAGGTTCACAGTATTTT,CASSDQARGSQYF
-,TRBV7-2,TRBD2,TRBJ2-1,TGTGCCAGCAGCTTATGGGGGGAGGGCATGCGGTTCTTC,CASSLWGEGMRFF
-,TRBV27,TRBD2,TRBJ2-1,TGTGCCAGCAGTCTTGCCGCGGGGGAGCAGGAGCAGTTCTTC,CASSLAAGEQEQFF